Detailed here is one TCR beta chain. These data come from a study of T-cell memory formation after mild COVID-19. CDR3 size: 15 residues. The germline V and J ends were trimmed by 2 bases and 2 bases, with 11 bases remaining between them. Germline loops: CDR1 SEHNR, CDR2 FQNEAQ (reference sequence). Each CDR3 protein gets one entry after TCRdb re-called the 5' RACE reads with MiXCR. The data show about 560,000 distinct CDR3 sequences, approximately 15% seen once. The genes are TRBV7-9 and TRBJ2-3; D remains unclear. The sequencing input was PBMCs or a T cell subset sorted from them (not recorded which). This TCR was sampled from an adult woman who had mild COVID-19 (a few samples of this study predate the infection). Cell type and time point are not known. The CDR3 DNA sequence: TGTGCCAGCAGCTTAAAAACGCCCGTCACAGATACGCAGTATTTT. It codes for CASSLKTPVTDTQYF.